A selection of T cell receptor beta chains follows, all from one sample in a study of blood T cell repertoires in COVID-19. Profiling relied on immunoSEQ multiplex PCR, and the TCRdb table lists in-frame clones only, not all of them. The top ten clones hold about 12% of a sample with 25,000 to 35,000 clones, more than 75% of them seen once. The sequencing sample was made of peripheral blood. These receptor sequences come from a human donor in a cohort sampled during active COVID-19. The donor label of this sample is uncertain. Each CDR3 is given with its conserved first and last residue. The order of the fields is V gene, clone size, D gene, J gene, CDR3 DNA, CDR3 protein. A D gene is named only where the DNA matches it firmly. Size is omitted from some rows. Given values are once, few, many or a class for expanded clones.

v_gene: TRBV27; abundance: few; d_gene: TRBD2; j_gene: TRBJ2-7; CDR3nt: TGTGCCAGCAGTTTCGAGCGGGAGTCTTACGAGCAGTACTTC; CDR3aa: CASSFERESYEQYF
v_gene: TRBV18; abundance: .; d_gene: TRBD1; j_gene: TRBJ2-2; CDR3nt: TGTGCCAGCTCACCCACCGGGACAGGGATGTTCGGGGAGCTGTTTTTT; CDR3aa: CASSPTGTGMFGELFF
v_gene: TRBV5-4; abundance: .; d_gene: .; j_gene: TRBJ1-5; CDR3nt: TGTGCCAGCAGCTTACCGGATCAGCCCCAGCATTTT; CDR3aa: CASSLPDQPQHF
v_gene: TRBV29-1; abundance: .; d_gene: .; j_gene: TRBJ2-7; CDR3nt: TGCAGCGTTGAAGGGCATGAATTAGGGGCCGAGCAGTACTTC; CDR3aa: CSVEGHELGAEQYF
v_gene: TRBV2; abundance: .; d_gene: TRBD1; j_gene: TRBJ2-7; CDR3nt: TGTGCCAGCAGTGAGGGTCCGGGACAGGGTGGCTACGAGCAGTACTTC; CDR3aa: CASSEGPGQGGYEQYF
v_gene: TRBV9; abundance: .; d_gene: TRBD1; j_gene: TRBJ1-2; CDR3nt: TGTGCCAGCAGTGCAGGGGGCGCGAGCTATGGCTACACCTTC; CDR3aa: CASSAGGASYGYTF
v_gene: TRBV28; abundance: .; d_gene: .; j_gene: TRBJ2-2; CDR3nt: TGTGCCAGCAGTTTATTCCACAGGGAAGGGGAGCTGTTTTTT; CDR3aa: CASSLFHREGELFF
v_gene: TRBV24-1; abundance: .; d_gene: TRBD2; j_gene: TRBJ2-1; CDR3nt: TGTGCCACCAGTGAACACCGGGCTAGCGGGTACAATGAGCAGTTCTTC; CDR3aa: CATSEHRASGYNEQFF
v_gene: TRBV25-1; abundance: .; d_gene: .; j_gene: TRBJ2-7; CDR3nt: TGTGCCAGCAGTGCGACAGACTACGAGCAGTACTTC; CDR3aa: CASSATDYEQYF
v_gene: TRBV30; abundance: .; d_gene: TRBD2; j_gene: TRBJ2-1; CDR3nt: TGTGCCTGGAGGACGCTAGCGGGAAAGAGGGATGAGCAGTTCTTC; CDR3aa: CAWRTLAGKRDEQFF
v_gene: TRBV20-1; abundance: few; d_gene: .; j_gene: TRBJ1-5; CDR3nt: TGCAGTGCTAGTGGCGGGGTAGTACGCAATCAGCCCCAGCATTTT; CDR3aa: CSASGGVVRNQPQHF
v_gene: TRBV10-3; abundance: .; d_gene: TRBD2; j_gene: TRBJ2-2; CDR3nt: TGTGCCATCAGTAGCGGGGGTAACACCGGGGAGCTGTTTTTT; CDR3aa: CAISSGGNTGELFF
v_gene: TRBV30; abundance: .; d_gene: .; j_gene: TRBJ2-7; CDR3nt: TGTGCCTGGAGTAAACAGGGGGGGGCCTACGAGCAGTACTTC; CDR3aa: CAWSKQGGAYEQYF
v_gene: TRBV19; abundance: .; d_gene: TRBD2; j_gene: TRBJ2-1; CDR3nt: TGTGCCAGTAGTATTTTCGGGACTAGCGGCTCCTACAATGAGCAGTTCTTC; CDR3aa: CASSIFGTSGSYNEQFF
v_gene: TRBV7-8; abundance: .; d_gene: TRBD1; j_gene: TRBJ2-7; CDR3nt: TGTGCCAGCAGCTCAAGGGACAGGGCGGGCGAGCAGTACTTC; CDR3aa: CASSSRDRAGEQYF
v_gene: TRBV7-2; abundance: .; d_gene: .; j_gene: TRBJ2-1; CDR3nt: TGTGCCAGCAGCTTAGGCAGGGTGGGAAATGAGCAGTTCTTC; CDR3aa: CASSLGRVGNEQFF
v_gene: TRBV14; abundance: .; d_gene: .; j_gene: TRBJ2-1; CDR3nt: TGTGCCAGCAGCCAAGTGACGGGGGTCGAGGAGATCTTC; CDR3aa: CASSQVTGVEEIF
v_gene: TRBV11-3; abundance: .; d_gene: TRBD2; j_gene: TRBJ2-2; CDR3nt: TGTGCCAGCGCGACTAGCGGTTACACCGGGGAGCTGTTTTTT; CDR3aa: CASATSGYTGELFF
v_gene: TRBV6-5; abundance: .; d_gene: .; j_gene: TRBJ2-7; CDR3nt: TGTGCCAGCAGTTACAAGGGGTACAACTCCTACGAGCAGTACTTC; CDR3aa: CASSYKGYNSYEQYF
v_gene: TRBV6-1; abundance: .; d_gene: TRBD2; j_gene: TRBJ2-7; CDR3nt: TGTGCCAGCAGTGAAAGGGGGGCTAGCGGGAGTTCCTACGAGCAGTACTTC; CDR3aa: CASSERGASGSSYEQYF
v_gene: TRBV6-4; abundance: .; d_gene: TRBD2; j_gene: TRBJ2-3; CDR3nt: TGTGCCAGCAGTGAAGGCGGGAGGGCGGCAGATACGCAGTATTTT; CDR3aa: CASSEGGRAADTQYF
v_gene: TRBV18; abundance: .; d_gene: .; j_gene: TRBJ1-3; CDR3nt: TGTGCCAGCTCACCAATGGCAGACAAACACTCTGGAAACACCATATATTTT; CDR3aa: CASSPMADKHSGNTIYF
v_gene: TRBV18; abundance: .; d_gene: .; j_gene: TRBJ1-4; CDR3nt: TGTGCCAGCTCACCACCGGGGCGAACTAATGAAAAACTGTTTTTT; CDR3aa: CASSPPGRTNEKLFF
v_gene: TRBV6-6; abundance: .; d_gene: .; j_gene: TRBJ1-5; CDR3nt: TGTGCCAGCAGTCCCCCCCCGACACCTTTTAGCAATCAGCCCCAGCATTTT; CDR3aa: CASSPPPTPFSNQPQHF
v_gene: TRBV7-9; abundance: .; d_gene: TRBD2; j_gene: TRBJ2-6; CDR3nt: TGTGCCAGCAGCTCGGGACTAGCGGGAGTCGAAGTCCTGACTTTC; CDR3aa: CASSSGLAGVEVLTF
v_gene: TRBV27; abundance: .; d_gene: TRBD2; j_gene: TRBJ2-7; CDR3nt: TGTGCCAGCAGTCCACTAGCGGGGTACTCCTACGAGCAGTACTTC; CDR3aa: CASSPLAGYSYEQYF
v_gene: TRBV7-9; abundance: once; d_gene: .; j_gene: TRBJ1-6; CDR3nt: TGTGCCAGCAGCAGGGGCCCAGGGGCCCTCCACTTT; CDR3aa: CASSRGPGALHF
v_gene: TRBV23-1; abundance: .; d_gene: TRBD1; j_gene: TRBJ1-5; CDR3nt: TGCGCCAGCAGTCAATTAGACCAGGGGGGTTTTGGGCAGCCCCAGCATTTT; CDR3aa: CASSQLDQGGFGQPQHF
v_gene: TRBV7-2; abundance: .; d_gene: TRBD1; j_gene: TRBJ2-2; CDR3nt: TGTGCCAGCAGGGATACAGGGGGCAGCGGGGAGCTGTTTTTT; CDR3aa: CASRDTGGSGELFF
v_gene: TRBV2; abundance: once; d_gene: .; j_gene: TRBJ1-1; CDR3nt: TGTGCCAGCAGTGAAGACGGTAACACTGAAGCTTTCTTT; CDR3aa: CASSEDGNTEAFF
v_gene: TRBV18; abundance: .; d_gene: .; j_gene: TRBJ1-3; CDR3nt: TGTGCCAGCTCACCTTCGATGAGCTCTGGAAACACCATATATTTT; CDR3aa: CASSPSMSSGNTIYF
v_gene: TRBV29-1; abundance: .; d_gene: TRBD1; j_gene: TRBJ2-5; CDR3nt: TGCAGCGTTCCGGGACAGGGGGCGGAGACCCAGTACTTC; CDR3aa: CSVPGQGAETQYF
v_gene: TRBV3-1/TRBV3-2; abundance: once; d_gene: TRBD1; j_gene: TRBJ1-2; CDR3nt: TGTGCCAGCAGCCCAGGACAGGGCGGGTATGGCTACACCTTC; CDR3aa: CASSPGQGGYGYTF
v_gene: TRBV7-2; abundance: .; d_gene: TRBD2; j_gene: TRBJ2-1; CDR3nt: TGTGCCAGCAGCCGGAATGCGGGAGCCTACAATGAGCAGTTCTTC; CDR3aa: CASSRNAGAYNEQFF
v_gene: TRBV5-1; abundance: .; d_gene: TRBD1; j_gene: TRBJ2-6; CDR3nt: TGCGCCAGCAGCGTCCGACAGGGCTCTGGGGCCAACGTCCTGACTTTC; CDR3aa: CASSVRQGSGANVLTF
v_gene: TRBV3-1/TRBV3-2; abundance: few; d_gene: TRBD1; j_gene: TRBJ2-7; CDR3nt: TGTGCCAGCAGCCCGAGACAGGGTAGCTCCTACGAGCAGTACTTC; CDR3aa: CASSPRQGSSYEQYF
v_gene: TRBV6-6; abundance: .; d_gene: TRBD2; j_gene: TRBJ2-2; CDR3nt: TGTGCCAGCAGTTACGTAGGACTAGCGGGAGCTGGGGAGCTGTTTTTT; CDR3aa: CASSYVGLAGAGELFF
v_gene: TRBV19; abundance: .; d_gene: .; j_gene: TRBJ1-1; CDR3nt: TGTGCCAGTAGTATTCGGGGGATGAACACTGAAGCTTTCTTT; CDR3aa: CASSIRGMNTEAFF
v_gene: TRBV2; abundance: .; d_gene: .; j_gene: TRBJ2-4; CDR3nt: TGTGCCAGCAGTGAAGCGCTTAGGGCAGGGTGGGACAAAAACATTCAGTACTTC; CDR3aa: CASSEALRAGWDKNIQYF
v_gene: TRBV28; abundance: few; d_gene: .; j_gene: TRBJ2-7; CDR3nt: TGTGCCAGCAGCCGGGCTAGGGGCGGTAGGCCCTACGAGCAGTACTTC; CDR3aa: CASSRARGGRPYEQYF
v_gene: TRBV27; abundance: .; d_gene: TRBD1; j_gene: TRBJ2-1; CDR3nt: TGTGCCAGCAGTTTAAAGGACAGGGAGTACAATGAGCAGTTCTTC; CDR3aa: CASSLKDREYNEQFF
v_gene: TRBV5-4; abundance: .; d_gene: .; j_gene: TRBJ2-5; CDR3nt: TGTGCCAGCAAGGACACAGGGATTGGGGAGACCCAGTACTTC; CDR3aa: CASKDTGIGETQYF
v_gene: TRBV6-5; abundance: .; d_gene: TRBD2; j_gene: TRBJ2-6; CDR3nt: TGTGCCAGCGGGCGGGGGTACTCTGGGGCCAACGTCCTGACTTTC; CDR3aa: CASGRGYSGANVLTF
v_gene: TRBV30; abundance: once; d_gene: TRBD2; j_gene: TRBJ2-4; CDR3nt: TGTGCCTGGAGTGTACGGGCTAGCGGGATTGCCAAAAACATTCAGTACTTC; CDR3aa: CAWSVRASGIAKNIQYF
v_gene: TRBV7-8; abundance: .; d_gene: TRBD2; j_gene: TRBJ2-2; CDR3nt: TGTGCCAGCAGCTTAGCTGCCCTGTTGGCTAGCGGGAGGAGGGGGACCGGGGAGCTGTTTTTT; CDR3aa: CASSLAALLASGRRGTGELFF
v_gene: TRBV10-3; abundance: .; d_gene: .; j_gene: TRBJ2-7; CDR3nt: TGTGCCATCAGCGGGCAGGGTTCCGAGCAGTACTTC; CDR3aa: CAISGQGSEQYF
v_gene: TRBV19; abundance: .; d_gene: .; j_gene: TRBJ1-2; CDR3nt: TGTGCCACCGGACAGCGACTCTATGGCTACACCTTC; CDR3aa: CATGQRLYGYTF
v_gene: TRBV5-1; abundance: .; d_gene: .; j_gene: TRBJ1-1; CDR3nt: TGCGCCAGCAGCGTACAGGGCGGCAACACTGAAGCTTTCTTT; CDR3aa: CASSVQGGNTEAFF
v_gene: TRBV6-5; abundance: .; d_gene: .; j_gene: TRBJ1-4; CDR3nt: TGTGCCAGCAGTAGAATCAGGGAGGTTTATGAAAAACTGTTTTTT; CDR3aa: CASSRIREVYEKLFF
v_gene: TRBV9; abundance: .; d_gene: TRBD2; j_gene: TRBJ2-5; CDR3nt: TGTGCCAGCAGCGTTGGCGGGAGGCCCGAGACCCAGTACTTC; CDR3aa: CASSVGGRPETQYF
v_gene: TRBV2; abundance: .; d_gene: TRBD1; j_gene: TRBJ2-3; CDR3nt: TGTGCCAGCAGTCCGGGACAGGGTAACACAGATACGCAGTATTTT; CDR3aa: CASSPGQGNTDTQYF
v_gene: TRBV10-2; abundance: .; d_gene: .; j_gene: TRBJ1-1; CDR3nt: TGCGCCAGCAGAGATGTCCACTTGAACACTGAAGCTTTCTTT; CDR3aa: CASRDVHLNTEAFF
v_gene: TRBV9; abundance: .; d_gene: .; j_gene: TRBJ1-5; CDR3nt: TGTGCCAGCAGCGTAGGGCAGGGTGGCAATCAGCCCCAGCATTTT; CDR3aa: CASSVGQGGNQPQHF
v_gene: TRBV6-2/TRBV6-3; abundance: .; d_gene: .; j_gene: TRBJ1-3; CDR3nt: TGTGCCAGCAGTTACTCGCCGGGAAAATCCTACTCTGGAAACACCATATATTTT; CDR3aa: CASSYSPGKSYSGNTIYF
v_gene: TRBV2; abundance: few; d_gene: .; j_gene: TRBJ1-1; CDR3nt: TGTGCCAGCAGTGAAGACAAAAACACTGAAGCTTTCTTT; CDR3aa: CASSEDKNTEAFF
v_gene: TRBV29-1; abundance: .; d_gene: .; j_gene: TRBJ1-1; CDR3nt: TGCAGCGTTGGGTTCCGGGACACTGAAGCTTTCTTT; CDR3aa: CSVGFRDTEAFF